One sample yielded the 10 T cell receptor beta chains listed below, sequenced in a study of blood T cell repertoires in COVID-19. The method was immunoSEQ multiplex PCR; TCRdb's version includes in-frame clones alone and lacks a portion of them. The table lists about 200,000 clones, approximately 83% of them singletons. The sample was peripheral blood. These receptor sequences come from a man aged 40-50 years with acute or convalescent COVID-19.

The chain combines TRBV3-1 (or the pseudogene TRBV3-2) with TRBJ1-2; D is unclear. CDR1 is LGHDT and CDR2 is YNNKEL in the germline V gene (reference sequence). The CDR3 loop spans 11 amino acids. Trimming took 10 bases from V and 3 from J, leaving 9 bases between them. The CDR3 DNA sequence: TGTGCCATCGGCGGGGACTATGGCTACACCTTC. Encoded protein: CAIGGDYGYTF.

With regard to this clone: The sample carries other DNA sequences with the same CDR3. V usage is TRBV5-1 and J usage is TRBJ2-1; TRBD2 aligns across 11 bases. The germline CDR1 and CDR2 sequences are SGHRS and YFSETQ. This CDR3 region has 15 residues. Germline trimming cut 0 bases from V and 7 bases from J; bases unmatched to any gene: 3. The CDR3 region is CASSLGLAGLNEQFF. DNA for the CDR3: TGCGCCAGCAGCTTGGGACTAGCGGGGTTAAATGAGCAGTTCTTC.

The chain couples TRBV5-1 to TRBJ1-1, with TRBD1 matching 7 bases. J gave up 7 bases and V 1 base, and 10 bases lay outside the gene matches. CDR3 length equals 15 residues. Germline V CDR1 and CDR2: SGHRS, YFSETQ. The CDR3: CASSLIRGGANEAFF. The CDR3 nucleotides are TGCGCCAGCAGCTTGATAAGAGGGGGCGCGAATGAAGCTTTCTTT.

V usage is TRBV7-9 and J usage is TRBJ2-1; a weak D match, TRBD2 (5 bases). Trimming left V 4 bases short and J 2 bases short, with 9 bases between. This CDR3 contains 14 residues. The germline gives CDR1 SEHNR, CDR2 FQNEAQ (reference sequence). The CDR3 loop is CASSSGVPYNEQFF. The CDR3 nucleotides read TGTGCCAGCAGCTCCGGGGTTCCCTACAATGAGCAGTTCTTC.

The chain couples TRBV3-1 (or the pseudogene TRBV3-2) to TRBJ2-3, with 13 nucleotides matching TRBD2. Germline lookup yields CDR1 LGHDT and CDR2 YNNKEL (reference sequence). The CDR3 has 17 amino acids. The ends lost 1 base at V and 5 bases at J; junction bases unmatched: 6. The CDR3 DNA follows: TGTGCCAGCAGCCAAGGGCGACTAGCGGGAGGAGGAGATACGCAGTATTTT. Its translation is CASSQGRLAGGGDTQYF.

The chain uses TRBV6-6 and TRBJ1-2; 8 bases match TRBD1. Germline V gene data show CDR1 as MNHNY and CDR2 as SVGAGI (reference sequence). Unmatched junction bases numbered 8, after V lost 8 bases and J lost 6 bases. The CDR3 runs 13 residues. CDR3 region: CASSSQGVDGYTF. CDR3 in DNA: TGTGCCAGCTCTTCACAGGGGGTCGATGGCTACACCTTC.

CDR3 in amino acids: CASSMYSTAYNQPQHF. DNA for the CDR3: TGTGCCAGTAGTATGTACAGCACAGCATACAATCAGCCCCAGCATTTT. The chain has TRBV19 and TRBJ1-5; unclear D gene. The CDR3 runs to 16 residues. V lost 3 bases and J 3 bases, leaving 15 bases between the germline ends. Germline loops: CDR1 LNHDA, CDR2 SQIVND (reference sequence). Full variable domain (rest looked up from reference TRBV19 and TRBJ1-5): DGGITQSPKYLFRKEGQNVTLSCEQNLNHDAMYWYRQDPGQGLRLIYYSQIVNDFQKGDIAEGYSVSREKKESFPLTVTSAQKNPTAFYLCASSMYSTAYNQPQHFGDGTRLSIL.

This clone was found a few times. The V call is TRBV21-1, the J call TRBJ2-3; the D call in the table, TRBD2, was not verified against the DNA. TRBV21-1 is annotated as a pseudogene. This CDR3 has 17 residues. CDR3 sequence (DNA): TGTGCCAGCAGCCCCCAGTTTCTAGGCCACTTCACAGATACGCAGTATTTT. It specifies CASSPQFLGHFTDTQYF.

V usage is TRBV30 and J usage is TRBJ2-7; D perhaps matches TRBD2 (6 bases). From germline, CDR1 is GTSNPN and CDR2 SVGIG (reference sequence). This CDR3 spans 12 amino acids. Between the trimmed V and J ends, which lost 5 bases and 2 bases, there was a span of 10 bases. Here the CDR3 DNA reads TGTGCCTGGGGGGGACTGCCCTACGAGCAGTACTTC. Translating it yields CAWGGLPYEQYF.

This rearrangement joins TRBV28 to TRBJ1-2; D gene unclear. The CDR3 consists of 13 residues. Trimming removed 2 bases from V and 3 bases from J, with 7 bases in between. Looked up from germline, CDR1 is MDHEN and CDR2 is SYDVKM. This CDR3 is CASSLVADYGYTF. CDR3 sequence (DNA): TGTGCCAGCAGTTTAGTGGCAGACTATGGCTACACCTTC.